This T cell receptor (beta chain) was captured in a study of blood T cell repertoires in COVID-19 (dated by TCRdb to 2019 to 2021). With respect to the entire study: Collaborator samples came from the United States, Italy and Spain and covered acute and convalescent phases of COVID-19. The material from the prospective study consisted of cDNA or gDNA derived from T cells, B-cell-depleted T cells, or PBMCs. The dataset comprised deeply sampled blood TCRbeta repertoires from subjects exposed to, actively infected with, or recovered from COVID-19. The repertoires were released in a freely available public database intended as a resource for research on the immune response to SARS-CoV-2. The samples were drawn from the first 160 participants of the ongoing ImmuneRACE study and from over 950 subjects provided by 6 global collaborators. Nearly every sample came with metadata listing a de-identified subject ID, COVID-19 status, age in years and sex. HLA class I and class II types, where available, came from metadata supplied by the sample provider rather than from assay-based typing.

Each collaborating institution followed its own protocols to collect whole blood in K2EDTA tubes. For TCRbeta analysis, collaborator samples were shipped as frozen whole blood, as isolated PBMCs, or as DNA extracted from either sample type. The study at large found these results: Clinical and demographic metadata were provided uncurated, with the amount varying by source and participant.

From its cysteine to its phenylalanine, the CDR3 spans 13 amino acids. Only the CDR3 part of the read is kept: 39 bases, read in frame from the first base. Per the germline V gene, SGHTA is the CDR1 and FQGTGA is the CDR2. Trimming removed 2 bases from V and 6 bases from J, leaving 8 bases between the germline ends. TCRbeta CDR3 regions were amplified from genomic DNA using the immunoSEQ Assay, a bias-controlled multiplex PCR. In the original analysis: Nucleated cell counts per sample were estimated from amplification of reference gene primers within the assay. To quantify the absolute abundance of each unique TCRbeta CDR3 rearrangement, sequence reads were collapsed and filtered. For each sample, productive Simpson clonality was calculated as the square root of Simpson's diversity index over productive rearrangements. TCRdb retrieved this table from immuneACCESS and kept in-frame rearrangements only. Not all clones are present; in checked studies, unresolved V genes account for under half, and no reason is known for the remainder. The V and J calls and clone size are taken from that table; D and trimming were inferred from the DNA. The sample includes roughly 170,000 clones, with roughly nine tenths observed a single time. Roughly 20% of the sample comes from the top ten.

This clone showed up many times. The clone's antigen remains unknown. No quality values exist for individual bases; no much larger clone is one base distant. The rearranged segments are TRBV7-3 and TRBJ1-5; the D gene is unclear. The clonotype originates from a man aged 65-85 years with active or convalescent COVID-19. Material: peripheral blood. CDR3 reads: CASSLGPGQPQHF. The DNA is as follows: TGTGCCAGCAGCTTAGGTCCCGGTCAGCCCCAGCATTTT.